This TCR beta chain was retrieved from a study of beta chain features in type 1 diabetes. Study conclusions and caveats: Healthy donors had naive, central memory and Treg TCRB repertoires that appeared less similar than those seen among patients. Still unanswered here is whether HLA type influences TCRB rearrangement.

Investigators reverse transcribed all isolated RNA, so they sequenced expressed TCRB transcripts. The assay was immunoSEQ multiplex PCR, and TCRdb's table has in-frame clones only and misses some. The repertoire includes hundreds of thousands of clones, 68% of them detected once, and 0.053% sits in the top ten. The authors took one heparinised blood draw, averaging approximately 120 mL, from each donor. About this clone: What it binds is not known.

This sequence was found in a man aged 25 to 40 in good health. The source material was naive CD4+ T cells from blood.

The CDR3 here is CSARQTGGAFF. CDR3 coding DNA: TGCAGTGCTAGGCAGACAGGTGGAGCTTTCTTT. The J gene is TRBJ1-1, the V gene TRBV20-1, with TRBD1 as a possible D gene (6 bases). The CDR3 has 11 residues. Germline CDR1 is DFQATT and CDR2 is SNEGSKA (reference sequence). Trimming shortened V by 3 bases and J by 10 bases, and 12 bases separated the two germline ends.